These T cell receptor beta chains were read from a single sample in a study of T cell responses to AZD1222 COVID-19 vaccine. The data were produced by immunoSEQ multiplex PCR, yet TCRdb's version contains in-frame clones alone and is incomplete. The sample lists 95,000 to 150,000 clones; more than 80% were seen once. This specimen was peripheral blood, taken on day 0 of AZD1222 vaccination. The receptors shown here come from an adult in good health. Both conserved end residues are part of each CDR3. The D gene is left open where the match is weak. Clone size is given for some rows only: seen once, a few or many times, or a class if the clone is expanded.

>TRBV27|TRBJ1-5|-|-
CASSQAWGDRNQPQHF
TGTGCCAGCAGTCAAGCCTGGGGTGACAGAAATCAGCCCCAGCATTTT
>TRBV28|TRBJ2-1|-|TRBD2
CASIGLRGLAGSLEQFF
TGTGCCAGCATTGGCCTACGCGGACTAGCGGGGTCCCTCGAGCAGTTCTTC
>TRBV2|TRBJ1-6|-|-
CASRGDRYNSPLHF
TGTGCCAGCAGGGGCGACAGATATAATTCACCCCTCCACTTT
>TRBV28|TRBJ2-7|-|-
CASSFGTPGEQYF
TGTGCCAGCAGTTTTGGGACCCCTGGAGAGCAGTACTTC
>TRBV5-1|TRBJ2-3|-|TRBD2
CASSYLAGAIDTQYF
TGCGCCAGCAGCTACTTAGCGGGAGCGATAGATACGCAGTATTTT
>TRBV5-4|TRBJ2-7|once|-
CASSAYSYEQYF
TGTGCCAGCAGCGCCTACTCCTACGAGCAGTACTTC
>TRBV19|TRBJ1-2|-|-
CASSIDPQYGYTF
TGTGCCAGTAGTATAGACCCCCAGTATGGCTACACCTTC
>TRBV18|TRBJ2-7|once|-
CASSPPGQRGYEQYF
TGTGCCAGCTCACCACCGGGCCAGAGGGGCTACGAGCAGTACTTC
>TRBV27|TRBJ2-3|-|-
CASSSQGPTDTQYF
TGTGCCAGCAGTTCTCAGGGCCCCACAGATACGCAGTATTTT
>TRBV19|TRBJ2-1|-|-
CASSPFSGYNEQFF
TGTGCCAGTAGCCCCTTTAGCGGTTACAATGAGCAGTTCTTC
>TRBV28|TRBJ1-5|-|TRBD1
CASSLTSHRGLGNQPQHF
TGTGCCAGCAGTCTAACCAGCCACAGGGGGCTGGGCAATCAGCCCCAGCATTTT
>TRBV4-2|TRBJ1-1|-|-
CASSLPPEGRRTEAFF
TGTGCCAGCAGCCTCCCCCCGGAAGGGAGGAGGACTGAAGCTTTCTTT
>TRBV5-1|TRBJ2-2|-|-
CASSLAGVVLGTGELFF
TGCGCCAGCAGCCTGGCGGGCGTGGTATTGGGTACCGGGGAGCTGTTTTTT
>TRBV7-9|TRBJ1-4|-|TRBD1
CASTGTGENEKLFF
TGTGCCAGCACCGGAACAGGGGAGAATGAAAAACTGTTTTTT
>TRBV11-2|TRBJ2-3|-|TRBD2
CASSQAPAGGLSDTQYF
TGTGCCAGCAGCCAGGCCCCAGCGGGGGGGCTATCAGATACGCAGTATTTT
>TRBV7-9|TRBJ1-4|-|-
CASSPGWTAANEKLFF
TGTGCCAGCAGCCCCGGGTGGACAGCAGCGAATGAAAAACTGTTTTTT
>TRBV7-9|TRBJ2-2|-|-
CASSLGQYTGELFF
TGTGCCAGCAGCTTAGGACAGTACACCGGGGAGCTGTTTTTT
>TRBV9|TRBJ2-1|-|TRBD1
CASSVQAGTGSHEQFF
TGTGCCAGCAGCGTACAAGCCGGGACAGGGTCCCATGAGCAGTTCTTC
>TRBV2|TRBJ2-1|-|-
CASSDSNEQFF
TGTGCCAGCAGTGATAGCAATGAGCAGTTCTTC
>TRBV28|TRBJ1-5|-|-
CASSLRGGNQPQHF
TGTGCCAGCAGTTTGCGGGGAGGGAATCAGCCCCAGCATTTT
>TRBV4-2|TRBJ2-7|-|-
CASSQGDSSSYEQYF
TGTGCCAGCAGCCAAGGTGACAGTAGCTCCTACGAGCAGTACTTC
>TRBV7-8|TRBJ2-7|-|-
CASSQGPRQGSSEQYF
TGTGCCAGCAGCCAAGGGCCCCGGCAGGGCTCCAGCGAGCAGTACTTC
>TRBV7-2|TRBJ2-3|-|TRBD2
CASSLSGGTSGRTQYF
TGTGCCAGCAGCTTAAGTGGAGGGACTAGCGGGAGGACGCAGTATTTT
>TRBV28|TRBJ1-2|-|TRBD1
CASSGQGVYGYTF
TGTGCCAGCAGTGGGCAGGGGGTCTATGGCTACACCTTC
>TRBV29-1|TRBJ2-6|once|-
CSVGGTGANVLTF
TGCAGCGTTGGTGGGACTGGGGCCAACGTCCTGACTTTC
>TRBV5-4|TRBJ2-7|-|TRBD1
CASSSPDRSPYEQYF
TGTGCCAGCAGCTCTCCGGACAGGAGCCCCTACGAGCAGTACTTC
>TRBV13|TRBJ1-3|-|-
CASSFRVPGNTIYF
TGTGCCAGCAGCTTCAGGGTACCTGGAAACACCATATATTTT
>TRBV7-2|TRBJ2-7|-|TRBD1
CASSSNRGRYEQYF
TGTGCCAGCAGCTCCAACAGGGGGCGGTACGAGCAGTACTTC
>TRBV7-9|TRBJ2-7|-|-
CASSSLKGQHYEQYF
TGTGCCAGCAGCTCCCTCAAAGGACAGCACTACGAGCAGTACTTC
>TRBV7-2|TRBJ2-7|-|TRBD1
CASSLGTVEQYF
TGTGCCAGCAGTCTAGGGACAGTCGAGCAGTACTTC
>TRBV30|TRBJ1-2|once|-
CAWNGGRKGYGYTF
TGTGCCTGGAACGGGGGACGAAAGGGCTATGGCTACACCTTC
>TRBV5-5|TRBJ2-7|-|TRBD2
CASSLVPAGYDEQYF
TGTGCCAGCAGCTTGGTGCCAGCGGGGTACGACGAGCAGTACTTC
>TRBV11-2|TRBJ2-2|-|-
CASSLRVAGELFF
TGTGCCAGCAGCTTAAGAGTCGCCGGGGAGCTGTTTTTT
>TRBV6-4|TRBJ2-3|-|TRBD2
CASSESLAGSTDTQYF
TGTGCCAGCAGTGAATCCCTAGCGGGGAGCACAGATACGCAGTATTTT
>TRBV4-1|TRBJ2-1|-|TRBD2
CASSQAPAGALNEQFF
TGCGCCAGCAGCCAAGCCCCAGCGGGGGCCCTCAATGAGCAGTTCTTC
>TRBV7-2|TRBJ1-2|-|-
CASSPGRSNYGYTF
TGTGCCAGCAGCCCCGGGAGGTCTAACTATGGCTACACCTTC
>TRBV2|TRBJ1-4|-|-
CASSESSARGGKLFF
TGTGCCAGCAGTGAATCTAGCGCAAGGGGAGGAAAACTGTTTTTT
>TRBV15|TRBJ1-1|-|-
CATSRVGVTMNTEAFF
TGTGCCACCAGCAGAGTTGGGGTAACTATGAACACTGAAGCTTTCTTT
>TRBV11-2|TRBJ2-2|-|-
CASSTYGFTNTGELFF
TGTGCCAGCAGCACATACGGGTTTACGAACACCGGGGAGCTGTTTTTT
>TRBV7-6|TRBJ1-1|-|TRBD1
CASSPLQGRTEAFF
TGTGCCAGCAGCCCGCTACAGGGGCGGACTGAAGCTTTCTTT
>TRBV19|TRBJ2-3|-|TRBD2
CASKVTSGVTLGTDTQYF
TGTGCCAGTAAGGTGACTAGCGGGGTCACGTTAGGCACAGATACGCAGTATTTT